This T cell receptor beta chain originates from a study of Graves' ophthalmopathy and Graves' hyperthyroidism. Whole-study findings and limits: Discriminating ophthalmopathy from stable hyperthyroidism, a 13-signature model attained a sensitivity of approximately 90% and a specificity of about 83%. The model's prediction of ophthalmopathy progression had roughly 71% sensitivity and 72% to 85% specificity. Clonotypes were expanded in thyroid at above 0.001 frequency, and most also appeared in blood.

The authors used Ficoll-Paque density gradient centrifugation to separate PBMCs. The input was about 10 ml of fresh peripheral blood. The CDR3 sequence is 13 residues long. CDR1 SGHTA and CDR2 FQGNSA come from the germline V gene. Between the trimmed V and J ends, which lost 5 bases and 7 bases, there was a span of 15 bases. Remarks on this clonotype: Its antigen remains unknown.

The authors amplified TCR beta CDR3 regions from RNA transcripts. HTBI primers served in a first-round RT-PCR, which a second-round multiplex PCR followed. TCRdb recomputed calls from the multiplex PCR reads with MiXCR, one row per CDR3 protein. The sample holds about 210,000 distinct CDR3 sequences, roughly 29% seen once. The V gene is TRBV7-2, the J gene TRBJ2-7; perhaps D is TRBD1 or TRBD2 (5 bases each). This TCR derives from a man aged 45 to 65 with Graves' ophthalmopathy. Input material: peripheral blood. The CDR3 sequence: CASSPTREMEQYF. In nucleotides, the CDR3 is TGTGCCAGCAGCCCGACCAGGGAGATGGAGCAGTACTTC.